The 15 T cell receptor beta chains reported below all come from one sample, sequenced in a study of cytomegalovirus exposure and HLA in healthy donors. Both 60 Vbeta primers and 13 Jbeta primers went into the PCR. Method: immunoSEQ multiplex PCR; TCRdb's copy keeps in-frame clones and lacks some. The sample holds roughly 200,000 clones, over 70% seen once. The sequencing input was PBMCs. Every receptor here comes from a man aged 40-49 years in good health and CMV-seronegative.

In the case of this clone: The same CDR3 arises from other DNA sequences in this sample as well. This rearrangement joins TRBV5-6 to TRBJ2-7, with no clear D. V lost 0 bases and J 6 bases, leaving 4 bases between the germline ends. Germline CDR1 SGHDT, CDR2 YYEEEE. The CDR3 totals 11 residues. The DNA for the CDR3 is TGTGCCAGCAGCTTGGGCGGCGAGCAGTACTTC. This gives the protein CASSLGGEQYF.

The chain carries TRBV10-3 and TRBJ1-2; weak D call: TRBD1 (5 bases). Germline V lookup: CDR1 ENHRY, CDR2 SYGVKD. CDR3 length: 14 residues. V lost 2 bases and J lost 5, with 12 bases in between. The CDR3 reads CAISEVEGIYGYTF. For the CDR3, the DNA is TGTGCCATCAGTGAGGTGGAGGGGATATATGGCTACACCTTC.

In its sample, this clone was seen a few times. The chain carries TRBV5-1 and TRBJ1-1, with a possible D match to TRBD1 (6 bases). Germline lookup yields CDR1 SGHRS and CDR2 YFSETQ. Trimming stripped 2 bases from V and 1 base from J, with 9 bases between. This CDR3 is built from 14 residues. The CDR3 nucleotides are TGCGCCAGCAGCTTCCAACAGGGGAACACTGAAGCTTTCTTT. Protein: CASSFQQGNTEAFF.

The chain employs TRBV5-1 and TRBJ1-1, with 8 bases fitting TRBD1. V gave up 4 bases and J gave up 4 bases; unmatched junction bases: 6. This CDR3 contains 14 residues. Germline values: CDR1 SGHRS, CDR2 YFSETQ. The CDR3: CASSRDRGGTEAFF. In DNA form, the CDR3 reads TGCGCCAGCAGCCGCGACAGGGGTGGCACTGAAGCTTTCTTT.

This chain connects TRBV5-1 to TRBJ1-1; no firm D call. Trimming cost V 0 bases and J 0 bases, with 9 bases left between them. Germline CDR1 is SGHRS and CDR2 is YFSETQ. The CDR3 runs to 15 residues. The CDR3 DNA sequence: TGCGCCAGCAGCTTGGGAGGGTCCTTGAACACTGAAGCTTTCTTT. Translating it yields CASSLGGSLNTEAFF.

V and J are TRBV7-9 and TRBJ1-1; unclear D gene. Germline V CDR1 and CDR2: SEHNR, FQNEAQ (reference sequence). This CDR3 spans 12 amino acids. V was pared by 6 bases and J by 4 bases, with 9 bases between. CDR3 loop: CASSFKSTEAFF. The DNA of the CDR3 is TGTGCCAGCAGTTTTAAGAGCACTGAAGCTTTCTTT.

This clone was counted only a few times. The V gene is TRBV30, the J gene TRBJ1-6; possible D gene TRBD1, 5 bases. The CDR3 consists of 13 residues. Trimming removed 2 bases from V and 7 bases from J, with 9 bases in between. CDR1 and CDR2 (germline): GTSNPN, SVGIG (reference sequence). The CDR3 reads CAWSRDRNSPLHF. The CDR3 DNA reads as TGTGCCTGGAGTAGAGACAGAAATTCACCCCTCCACTTT.

The gene calls are TRBV10-3 and TRBJ1-4; the match to TRBD1 covers 7 bases. Germline CDR1 ENHRY, CDR2 SYGVKD. The V segment lost 6 bases and the J segment 6 bases; nucleotides outside the gene matches: 7. The CDR3 length is 14 residues. The CDR3, as DNA: TGTGCCATCAGGCAGGGGGGAGGCGATGAAAAACTGTTTTTT. Translation: CAIRQGGGDEKLFF.

As DNA, the CDR3 is TGCGCCAGCAGTGAGGGACAGATACACACCGGGGAGCTGTTTTTT. This translates into CASSEGQIHTGELFF. The rearrangement uses TRBV10-2 and TRBJ2-2; tentative D call: TRBD1 (6 bases). The V gene's germline CDR1 is WSHSY and CDR2 SAAADI. The CDR3 loop spans 15 amino acids. Trimming cost V 2 bases and J 3 bases, with 10 bases left between them.

The table lists this clone with a count of one. The V and J genes are TRBV19 and TRBJ1-5; TRBD1 matches at 11 bases. The length of the CDR3 is 13 residues. Looked up from germline, CDR1 is LNHDA and CDR2 is SQIVND (reference sequence). The junction had 0 bases not matched to a gene; V was cut back by 6 bases and J by 5 bases. Written as DNA, the CDR3 is TGTGCCAGTAGGGGACAGGGGGATCAGCCCCAGCATTTT. This translates into CASRGQGDQPQHF.

This chain links TRBV21-1 with TRBJ1-1. TRBV21-1 is assigned pseudogene status. The CDR3 totals 13 residues. The chain's CDR3 is CATERIRDTEAFF. The CDR3, as DNA: TGTGCCACCGAACGGATCCGGGACACTGAAGCTTTCTTT.

This rearrangement joins TRBV10-3 to TRBJ2-3, with D maybe TRBD1 (6 bases). Germline CDR1 reads ENHRY; CDR2 reads SYGVKD. The V end was cut by 2 bases, the J end by 4 bases, with 13 bases between. This CDR3 region has 15 residues. CDR3 region: CAISEQGSAPDTQYF. The CDR3 region has the DNA TGTGCCATCAGTGAGCAGGGGTCTGCCCCAGATACGCAGTATTTT.

This rearrangement joins TRBV27 to TRBJ2-2; 7 bases fit TRBD1. Germline assignment: CDR1 MNHEY and CDR2 SMNVEV (reference sequence). Germline trimming cut 10 bases from V and 6 bases from J; bases unmatched to any gene: 11. The CDR3 covers 14 residues. DNA for the CDR3: TGTGCCATATCGAAGGGGGCTTTTTCCGGGGAGCTGTTTTTT. The encoded protein is CAISKGAFSGELFF.

DNA for the CDR3: TGTGCCAGCACCTCGAGGAGGACCTACTCCTACGAGCAGTACTTC. This gives the protein CASTSRRTYSYEQYF. This chain uses TRBV2 with TRBJ2-7; perhaps TRBD2 as D (5 bases). The CDR3 totals 15 residues. Deletions cut 7 bases from V and 0 bases from J, with 16 bases between. The V gene's germline CDR1 is SNHLY and CDR2 FYNNEI.

V and J are TRBV9 and TRBJ2-3; D remains ambiguous. V was cut by 3 bases and J by 3 bases, with 14 bases left in between. CDR3 length: 15 amino acids. Looked up from germline, CDR1 is SGDLS and CDR2 is YYNGEE. This CDR3 is CASSAHLPDTDTQYF. The CDR3 DNA reads as TGTGCCAGCAGCGCACACCTGCCCGATACAGATACGCAGTATTTT.